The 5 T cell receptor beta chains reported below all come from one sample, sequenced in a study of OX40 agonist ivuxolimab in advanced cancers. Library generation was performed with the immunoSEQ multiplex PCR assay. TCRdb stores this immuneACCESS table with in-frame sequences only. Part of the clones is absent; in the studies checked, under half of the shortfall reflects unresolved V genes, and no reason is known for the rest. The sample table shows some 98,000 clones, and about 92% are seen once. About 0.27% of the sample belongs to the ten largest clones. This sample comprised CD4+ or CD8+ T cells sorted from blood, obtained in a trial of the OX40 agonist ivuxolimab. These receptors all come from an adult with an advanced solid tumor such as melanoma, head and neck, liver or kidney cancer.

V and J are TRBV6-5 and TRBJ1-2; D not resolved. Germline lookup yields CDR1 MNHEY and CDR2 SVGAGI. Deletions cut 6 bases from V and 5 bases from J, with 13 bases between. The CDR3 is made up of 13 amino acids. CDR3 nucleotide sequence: TGTGCCAGCAGATCACGCGGCGCTTATGGCTACACCTTC. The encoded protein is CASRSRGAYGYTF.

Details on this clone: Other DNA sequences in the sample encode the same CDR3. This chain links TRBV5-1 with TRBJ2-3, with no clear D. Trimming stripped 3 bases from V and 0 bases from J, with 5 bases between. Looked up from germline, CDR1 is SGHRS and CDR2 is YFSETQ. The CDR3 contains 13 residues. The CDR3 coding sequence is TGCGCCAGCAGCTCCTCTAGCACAGATACGCAGTATTTT. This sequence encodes CASSSSSTDTQYF.

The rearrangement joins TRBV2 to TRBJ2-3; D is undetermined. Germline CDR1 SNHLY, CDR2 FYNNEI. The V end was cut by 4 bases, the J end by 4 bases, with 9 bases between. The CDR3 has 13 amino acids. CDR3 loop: CASSGNSADTQYF. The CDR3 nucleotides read TGTGCCAGCAGTGGCAATAGTGCAGATACGCAGTATTTT.

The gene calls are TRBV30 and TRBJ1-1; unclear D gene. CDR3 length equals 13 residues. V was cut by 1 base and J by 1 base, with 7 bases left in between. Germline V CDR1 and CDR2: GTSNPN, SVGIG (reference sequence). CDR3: CAWSAPQNTEAFF. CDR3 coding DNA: TGTGCCTGGAGTGCCCCCCAGAACACTGAAGCTTTCTTT.

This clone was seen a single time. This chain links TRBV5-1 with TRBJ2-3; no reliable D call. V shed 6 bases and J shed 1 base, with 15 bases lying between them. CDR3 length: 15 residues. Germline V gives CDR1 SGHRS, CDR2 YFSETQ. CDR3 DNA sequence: TGCGCCAGCACCGTAGGGATCTTCGGCACAGATACGCAGTATTTT. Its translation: CASTVGIFGTDTQYF.